This paragraph reports one T cell receptor (beta chain). Original handling: Researchers report that nucleated cell counts were estimated from reference gene primer amplification. The repertoire was sequenced with immunoSEQ multiplex PCR; TCRdb's copy has only in-frame clones and lacks some. V and J calls and clone size are given by that table; D and trimming were obtained from the DNA. The repertoire holds approximately 230,000 clones, with about 91% as singletons. The CDR3 is made up of 14 amino acids. Trimming took off 5 bases at V and 4 bases at J, with 12 bases between the two ends. Per germline, CDR1 SGHAT and CDR2 FQNNGV. This sample is drawn from a study of blood T cell repertoires in COVID-19. As for the study in general: In each case, the material was cDNA or gDNA derived from T cells, B-cell-depleted T cells, or PBMCs.

The sequencing input was peripheral blood. V usage is TRBV11-2 and J usage is TRBJ1-5; D perhaps matches TRBD1 (6 bases). The receptor was derived from a man older than 75 with acute or convalescent COVID-19. The CDR3 loop is CASSVGRGNQPQHF. The CDR3 DNA sequence: TGTGCCAGCAGCGTAGGCAGGGGTAATCAGCCCCAGCATTTT. Complete variable domain (other parts from reference TRBV11-2 and TRBJ1-5): EAGVAQSPRYKIIEKRQSVAFWCNPISGHATLYWYQQILGQGPKLLIQFQNNGVVDDSQLPKDRFSAERLKGVDSTLKIQPAKLEDSAVYLCASSVGRGNQPQHFGDGTRLSIL.